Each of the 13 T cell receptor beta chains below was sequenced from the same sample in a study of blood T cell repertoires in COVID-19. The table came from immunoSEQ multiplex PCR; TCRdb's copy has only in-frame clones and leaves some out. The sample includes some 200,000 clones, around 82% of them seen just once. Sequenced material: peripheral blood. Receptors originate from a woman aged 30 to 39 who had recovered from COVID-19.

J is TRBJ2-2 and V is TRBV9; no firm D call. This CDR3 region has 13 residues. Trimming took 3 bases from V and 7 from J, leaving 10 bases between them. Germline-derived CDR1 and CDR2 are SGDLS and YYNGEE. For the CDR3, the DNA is TGTGCCAGCAGCGGCGAAGCTGGCGGGGAGCTGTTTTTT. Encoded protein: CASSGEAGGELFF.

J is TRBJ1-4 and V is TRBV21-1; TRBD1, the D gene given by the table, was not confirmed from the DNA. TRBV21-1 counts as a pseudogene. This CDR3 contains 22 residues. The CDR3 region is CASSNGGAGTGGGKGRREKLFF. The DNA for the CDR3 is TGTGCCAGCAGCAACGGCGGAGCTGGGACAGGGGGCGGAAAGGGCCGCAGGGAAAAACTGTTTTTT.

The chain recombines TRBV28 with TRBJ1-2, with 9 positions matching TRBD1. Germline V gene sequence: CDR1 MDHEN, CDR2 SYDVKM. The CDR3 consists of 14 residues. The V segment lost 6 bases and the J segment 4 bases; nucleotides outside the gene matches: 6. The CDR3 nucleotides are TGTGCCAGCAGCGGGGGACAGGGATTCTATGGCTACACCTTC. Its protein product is CASSGGQGFYGYTF.

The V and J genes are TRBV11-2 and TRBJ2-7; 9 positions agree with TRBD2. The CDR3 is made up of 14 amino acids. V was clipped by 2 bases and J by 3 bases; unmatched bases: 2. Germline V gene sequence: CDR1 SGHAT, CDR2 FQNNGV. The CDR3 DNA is TGTGCCAGCAGCTTAATTAGCGGGAGCTACGAGCAGTACTTC. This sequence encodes CASSLISGSYEQYF.

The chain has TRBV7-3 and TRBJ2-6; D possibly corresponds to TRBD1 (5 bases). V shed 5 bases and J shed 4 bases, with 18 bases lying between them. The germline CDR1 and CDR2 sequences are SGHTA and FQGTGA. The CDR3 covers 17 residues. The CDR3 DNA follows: TGTGCCAGCAGCCCACCCGGTACAGGTCCCGGGGCCAACGTCCTGACTTTC. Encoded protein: CASSPPGTGPGANVLTF.

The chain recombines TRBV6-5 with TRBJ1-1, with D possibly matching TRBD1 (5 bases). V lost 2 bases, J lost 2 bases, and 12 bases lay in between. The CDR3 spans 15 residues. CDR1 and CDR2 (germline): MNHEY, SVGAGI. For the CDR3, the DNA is TGTGCCAGCAGTTACCCGTCGGGGGATAACACTGAAGCTTTCTTT. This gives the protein CASSYPSGDNTEAFF.

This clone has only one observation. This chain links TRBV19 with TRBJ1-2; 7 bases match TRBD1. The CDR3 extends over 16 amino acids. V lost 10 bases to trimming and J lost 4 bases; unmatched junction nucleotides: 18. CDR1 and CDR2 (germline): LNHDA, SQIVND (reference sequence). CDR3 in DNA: TGTGCCATTAAGACCCGGGACGGGGGGGACAGCTATGGCTACACCTTC. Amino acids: CAIKTRDGGDSYGYTF. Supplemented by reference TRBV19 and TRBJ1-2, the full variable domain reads DGGITQSPKYLFRKEGQNVTLSCEQNLNHDAMYWYRQDPGQGLRLIYYSQIVNDFQKGDIAEGYSVSREKKESFPLTVTSAQKNPTAFYLCAIKTRDGGDSYGYTFGSGTRLTVV.

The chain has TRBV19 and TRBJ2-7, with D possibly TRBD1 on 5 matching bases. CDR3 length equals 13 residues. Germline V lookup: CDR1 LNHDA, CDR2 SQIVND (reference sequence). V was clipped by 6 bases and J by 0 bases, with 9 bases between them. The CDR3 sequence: CASRQEYSYEQYF. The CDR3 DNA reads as TGTGCCAGTAGACAGGAATACTCCTACGAGCAGTACTTC.

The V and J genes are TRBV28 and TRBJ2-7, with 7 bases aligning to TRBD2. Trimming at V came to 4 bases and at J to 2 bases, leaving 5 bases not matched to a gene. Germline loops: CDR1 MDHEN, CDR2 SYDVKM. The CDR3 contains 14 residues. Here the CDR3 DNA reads TGTGCCAGCAGTTCCACTAGCGCTACCTACGAGCAGTACTTC. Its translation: CASSSTSATYEQYF.

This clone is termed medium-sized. The CDR3 bases are TGTGCCAGCAGAATCGGGACAGGGGCTGGTGGCTACACCTTC. As protein: CASRIGTGAGGYTF. This chain uses TRBV2 with TRBJ1-2, with 10 bases fitting TRBD1. V shed 6 bases, J shed 7 bases, and the junction held 8 bases outside the gene matches. This CDR3 region has 14 residues. In germline, CDR1 is SNHLY, CDR2 FYNNEI.

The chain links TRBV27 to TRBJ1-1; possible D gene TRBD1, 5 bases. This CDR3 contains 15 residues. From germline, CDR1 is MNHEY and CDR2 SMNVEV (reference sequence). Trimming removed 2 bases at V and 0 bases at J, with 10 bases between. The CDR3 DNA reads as TGTGCCAGCAGTTTAGGGCCGGGGGTGAACACTGAAGCTTTCTTT. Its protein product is CASSLGPGVNTEAFF.

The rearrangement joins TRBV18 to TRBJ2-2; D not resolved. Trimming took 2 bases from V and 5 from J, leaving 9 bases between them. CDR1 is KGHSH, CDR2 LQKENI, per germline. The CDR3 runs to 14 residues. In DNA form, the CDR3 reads TGTGCCAGCTCACCAATCACAGAGACCGGGGAGCTGTTTTTT. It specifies CASSPITETGELFF. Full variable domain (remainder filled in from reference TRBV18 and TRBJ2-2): NAGVMQNPRHLVRRRGQEARLRCSPMKGHSHVYWYRQLPEEGLKFMVYLQKENIIDESGMPKERFSAEFPKEGPSILRIQQVVRGDSAAYFCASSPITETGELFFGEGSRLTVL.

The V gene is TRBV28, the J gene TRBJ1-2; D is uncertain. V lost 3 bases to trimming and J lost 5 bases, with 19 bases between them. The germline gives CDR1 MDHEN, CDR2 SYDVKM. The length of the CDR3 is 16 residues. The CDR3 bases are TGTGCCAGCAGTTTCTCAGGACTGCTAGGTTTATATGGCTACACCTTC. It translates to CASSFSGLLGLYGYTF.